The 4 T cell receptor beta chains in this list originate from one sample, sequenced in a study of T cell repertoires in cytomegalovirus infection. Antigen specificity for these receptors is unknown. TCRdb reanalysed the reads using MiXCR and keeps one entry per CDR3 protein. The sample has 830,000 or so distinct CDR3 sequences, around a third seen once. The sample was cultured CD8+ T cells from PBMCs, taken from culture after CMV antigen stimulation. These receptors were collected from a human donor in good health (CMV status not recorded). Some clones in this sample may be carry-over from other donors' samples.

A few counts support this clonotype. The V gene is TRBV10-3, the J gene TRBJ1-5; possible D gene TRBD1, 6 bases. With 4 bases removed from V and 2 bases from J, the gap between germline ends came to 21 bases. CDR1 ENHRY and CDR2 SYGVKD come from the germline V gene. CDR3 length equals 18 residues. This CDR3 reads CAISGDRGPNRGNQPQHF. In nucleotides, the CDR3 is TGTGCCATCAGTGGTGACCGGGGCCCTAACAGGGGCAATCAGCCCCAGCATTTT.

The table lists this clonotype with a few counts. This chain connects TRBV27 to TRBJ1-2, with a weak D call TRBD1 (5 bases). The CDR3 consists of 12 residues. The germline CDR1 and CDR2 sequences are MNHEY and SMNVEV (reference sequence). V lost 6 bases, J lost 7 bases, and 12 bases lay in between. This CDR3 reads CASRSGDLGYTF. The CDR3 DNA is TGTGCCAGCAGATCGGGGGATCTTGGCTACACCTTC.

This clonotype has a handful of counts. The CDR3 sequence is CASSLGDGESYEQYF. The CDR3 bases are TGTGCCAGCAGTTTGGGGGACGGTGAATCCTACGAGCAGTACTTC. The rearrangement links TRBV28 to TRBJ2-7, with D tentatively TRBD1 or TRBD2 (5 bases each). The V gene's germline CDR1 is MDHEN and CDR2 SYDVKM. Between the trimmed V and J ends, which lost 3 bases and 1 base, there was a span of 13 bases. This CDR3 spans 15 amino acids.

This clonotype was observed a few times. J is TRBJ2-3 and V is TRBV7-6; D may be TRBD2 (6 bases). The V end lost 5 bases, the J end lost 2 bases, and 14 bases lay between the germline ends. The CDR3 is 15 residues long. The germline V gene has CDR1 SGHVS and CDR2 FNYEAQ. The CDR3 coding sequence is TGTGCCAGCAGCCCCCGGGGGAAGAACACAGATACGCAGTATTTT. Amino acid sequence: CASSPRGKNTDTQYF.